Shown below are 26 T cell receptor beta chains from a single sample sequenced in a study of blood T cells in healthy people across ages. Alongside a J-beta primer mix, a sample-barcoded 5' primer served in a second PCR lasting about 7 to 11 cycles. Via MiXCR, TCRdb re-called the 5' RACE reads, giving one row per CDR3 protein. The sample records about 1.5 million distinct CDR3 sequences, approximately 39% being singletons. Material for sequencing was blood. These receptors all stem from a woman under 30 in good health.

This CDR3 is CASSQEGGILYNEQYF. The CDR3, as DNA: TGCGCCAGCAGCCAAGAAGGGGGCATTTTATACAATGAGCAGTACTTC. V is TRBV4-3 and J is TRBJ2-7, with 7 bases that match TRBD1. CDR1 LGHNA and CDR2 YSLEER come from the germline V gene. The V segment lost 0 bases and the J segment 7 bases; nucleotides outside the gene matches: 12. The CDR3 covers 16 residues.

The V call is TRBV14, the J call TRBJ1-2, with D hard to call. This CDR3 region has 13 residues. The ends were cut back, 1 base at V and 6 bases at J, with 9 bases in the middle. Per germline, CDR1 SGHDN and CDR2 FVKESK. The CDR3 here is CASSQVGKDGYTF. The CDR3 DNA is TGTGCCAGCAGCCAAGTTGGAAAAGATGGCTACACCTTC.

The chain links TRBV27 to TRBJ1-6; 9 positions match TRBD1. V was clipped by 5 bases and J by 7 bases; unmatched bases: 6. This CDR3 is built from 15 residues. Looked up from germline, CDR1 is MNHEY and CDR2 is SMNVEV (reference sequence). The CDR3 coding sequence is TGTGCCAGCAGTCCGATTACAGGGGGCAATTCACCCCTCCACTTT. This encodes CASSPITGGNSPLHF.

V is TRBV6-5 and J is TRBJ1-2, with 11 bases identical to TRBD1. This CDR3 has 14 amino acids. V lost 7 bases, J lost 4 bases, and 5 bases stayed unmatched. The germline V gene encodes CDR1 MNHEY and CDR2 SVGAGI. CDR3 loop: CASTRTGGTYGYTF. CDR3 DNA sequence: TGTGCCAGCACCAGGACAGGGGGCACCTATGGCTACACCTTC.

V is TRBV20-1 and J is TRBJ2-1, with D unresolved. This CDR3 comprises 12 residues. The V end lost 1 base, the J end lost 3 bases, and 4 bases lay between the germline ends. Per the germline V gene, CDR1 is DFQATT and CDR2 is SNEGSKA (reference sequence). The CDR3 is CSARVLYNEQFF. DNA for the CDR3: TGCAGTGCTAGAGTCCTCTACAATGAGCAGTTCTTC.

The chain joins TRBV11-2 to TRBJ2-1, with D perhaps being TRBD1 or TRBD2 (5 bases each). This CDR3 has 13 residues. Trimming took off 7 bases at V and 6 bases at J, with 13 bases between the two ends. CDR1 is SGHAT, CDR2 FQNNGV, per germline. The CDR3 sequence: CASKTGLGNEQFF. CDR3 DNA: TGTGCCAGCAAGACGGGGCTTGGCAATGAGCAGTTCTTC.

The rearrangement uses TRBV10-3 and TRBJ2-1; no definite D call. The CDR3 runs to 15 residues. Germline V gene sequence: CDR1 ENHRY, CDR2 SYGVKD. The germline V and J ends were trimmed by 10 bases and 6 bases, with 22 bases remaining between them. The CDR3, as DNA: TGTGCCAACTCGGCGGCTACTACCCCACTCAATGAGCAGTTCTTC. Protein product: CANSAATTPLNEQFF.

This clonotype came up a few times. The chain is built from TRBV15 and TRBJ2-7; D is possibly TRBD1 (5 bases). There are 15 residues in the CDR3. Per the germline V gene, CDR1 is LNHNV and CDR2 is YYDKDF (reference sequence). Trimming stripped 0 bases from V and 4 bases from J, with 13 bases between. The CDR3 DNA reads as TGTGCCACCAGCAGAGATCAGGGTCTGGTTTACGAGCAGTACTTC. Its translation is CATSRDQGLVYEQYF.

In its sample, this clonotype was seen a few times. The gene calls are TRBV5-4 and TRBJ2-1, with a possible D match to TRBD2 (5 bases). Germline V gene data show CDR1 as SGHNT and CDR2 as YYREEE (reference sequence). Trimming pared 1 base from V and 0 bases from J, leaving 17 bases between. The CDR3 is made up of 18 amino acids. CDR3 bases: TGTGCCAGCAGCTTGTCCTGGCGGCTAGCCCTCTCCTACAATGAGCAGTTCTTC. Its protein is CASSLSWRLALSYNEQFF.

The chain has TRBV7-2 and TRBJ2-3; TRBD2 matches 12 bases. Germline-derived CDR1 and CDR2 are SGHTA and FQGNSA. The J segment lost 3 bases and the V segment lost 8 bases, leaving 9 bases of the junction unmatched. The CDR3 runs 16 residues. CDR3 sequence: CASLSRLAGVTDTQYF. CDR3 nucleotides: TGTGCCAGCCTCTCCCGACTAGCGGGAGTGACAGATACGCAGTATTTT.

The chain joins TRBV10-3 to TRBJ2-1, with TRBD2 matching 13 bases. The DNA matches TRBJ2-7 better at its end, which makes the J call doubtful. In germline, CDR1 is ENHRY, CDR2 SYGVKD. This CDR3 has 14 residues. As DNA, the CDR3 is TGTGCCGTACGGACTAGCGGGGGTTACAATGAGCAGTACTTC. Amino acid sequence: CAVRTSGGYNEQYF.

This clonotype has ten or more counts. The chain has TRBV25-1 and TRBJ2-3; D may be TRBD1 (5 bases). Germline loops: CDR1 MGHDK, CDR2 SYGVNS. This CDR3 is 14 amino acids long. Trimming shortened V by 2 bases and J by 4 bases, and 10 bases separated the two germline ends. The CDR3 region is CASSERSGSDTQYF. CDR3 DNA: TGTGCCAGCAGTGAAAGGTCAGGGTCAGATACGCAGTATTTT.

This clonotype was observed many times. The chain joins TRBV6-4 to TRBJ2-2; 10 nucleotides align to TRBD2. From germline, CDR1 is MRHNA and CDR2 SNTAGT. The CDR3 totals 15 residues. Germline trimming cut 5 bases from V and 5 bases from J; bases unmatched to any gene: 5. The CDR3 nucleotides are TGTGCCAGCAGTTGGACTAGCGGAGAGACCGGGGAGCTGTTTTTT. Amino acid sequence: CASSWTSGETGELFF.

As to this clonotype: Germline and junction disagree at one end, which may indicate a read error. The chain uses TRBV28 and TRBJ2-3; D call uncertain. Germline V gene sequence: CDR1 MDHEN, CDR2 SYDVKM. The CDR3 is 13 residues long. The DNA of the CDR3 is TGTGTCAGCAGCCAACCGCCCACAGATACGCAGTATTTT. Translating gives CVSSQPPTDTQYF.

This rearrangement joins TRBV19 to TRBJ1-4, with 8 bases lining up with TRBD1. Germline V gives CDR1 LNHDA, CDR2 SQIVND (reference sequence). Trimming took 3 bases from V and 8 from J; bases not matched to a gene: 5. This CDR3 is built from 14 residues. For the CDR3, the DNA is TGTGCCAGTAGTATCTACAGGGGGGAAGAAAAACTGTTTTTT. It translates to CASSIYRGEEKLFF. The full variable domain, with the rest looked up from reference TRBV19 and TRBJ1-4, is DGGITQSPKYLFRKEGQNVTLSCEQNLNHDAMYWYRQDPGQGLRLIYYSQIVNDFQKGDIAEGYSVSREKKESFPLTVTSAQKNPTAFYLCASSIYRGEEKLFFGSGTQLSVL.

This clonotype was seen repeatedly, ten times or more. The chain recombines TRBV6-5 with TRBJ1-2; tentative D call: TRBD1 (6 bases). Trimming removed 0 bases at V and 7 bases at J, with 15 bases between. This CDR3 has 15 residues. The germline CDR1 and CDR2 sequences are MNHEY and SVGAGI. For the CDR3, the DNA is TGTGCCAGCAGTTACTCCTTTGGGCAGGGGCCTGGCTACACCTTC. Translated, it gives CASSYSFGQGPGYTF.

V usage is TRBV4-1 and J usage is TRBJ2-3; 9 nucleotides agree with TRBD2. V gave up 1 base and J gave up 2 bases; unmatched junction bases: 4. This CDR3 has 16 amino acids. Germline values: CDR1 MGHRA, CDR2 YSYEKL. The CDR3 protein is CASSQGPSGDTDTQYF. The CDR3 nucleotides are TGCGCCAGCAGCCAAGGTCCTAGCGGGGACACAGATACGCAGTATTTT.

This chain joins TRBV10-3 and TRBJ2-7; D is ambiguous. From germline, CDR1 is ENHRY and CDR2 SYGVKD. This CDR3 contains 14 residues. Trimming took off 6 bases at V and 5 bases at J, with 17 bases between the two ends. As DNA, the CDR3 is TGTGCCATCAGAAGGAACACCCCTCTGGACGAGCAGTACTTC. It encodes CAIRRNTPLDEQYF.

V gene TRBV18 combines with J gene TRBJ1-1; D remains ambiguous. In germline, CDR1 is KGHSH, CDR2 LQKENI. CDR3 length: 16 residues. Trimming pared 0 bases from V and 0 bases from J, leaving 11 bases between. CDR3 residues: CASSPPSRRVNTEAFF. As DNA, the CDR3 is TGTGCCAGCTCACCACCCAGTCGAAGAGTGAACACTGAAGCTTTCTTT.

This CDR3 is CAWAQETQYF. As DNA, the CDR3 is TGTGCCTGGGCTCAAGAGACCCAGTACTTC. The V call is TRBV30, the J call TRBJ2-5; D unclear. Trimming left V 5 bases short and J 2 bases short, with 3 bases between. This CDR3 region has 10 residues. From germline, CDR1 is GTSNPN and CDR2 SVGIG (reference sequence).

This sequence joins TRBV12-3 or TRBV12-4 and TRBJ2-5; no reliable D call. With 3 bases removed from V and 4 bases from J, the gap between germline ends came to 18 bases. This CDR3 comprises 16 residues. The CDR3 protein is CASSLAGLPLGETQYF. The CDR3 nucleotides read TGTGCCAGCAGTTTGGCTGGTCTCCCCCTCGGAGAGACCCAGTACTTC.

This clonotype occurred a few times. The rearrangement joins TRBV19 to TRBJ2-7, with a weak D call TRBD1 (5 bases). Germline CDR1 is LNHDA and CDR2 is SQIVND (reference sequence). Between the trimmed V and J ends, which lost 5 bases and 3 bases, there was a span of 11 bases. This CDR3 has 13 residues. The CDR3 coding sequence is TGTGCCAGTAGTCTCAGGGTTTTCTACGAGCAGTACTTC. Translation gives CASSLRVFYEQYF.

This chain uses TRBV29-1 with TRBJ2-7; the D gene is possibly TRBD1 (6 bases). The ends were cut back, 7 bases at V and 7 bases at J, with 20 bases in the middle. Germline CDR1 SQVTM, CDR2 ANQGSEA. The length of the CDR3 is 13 residues. CDR3 coding DNA: TGCAGCGAACTTCCGCATGGGGACAATGAGCAGTACTTC. Translation gives CSELPHGDNEQYF.

This clonotype was observed many times. The V call is TRBV10-3, the J call TRBJ2-7; D call uncertain. CDR3 size: 15 residues. The germline V gene encodes CDR1 ENHRY and CDR2 SYGVKD. With 3 bases removed from V and 0 bases from J, the gap between germline ends came to 12 bases. CDR3 DNA: TGTGCCATCAGTGATCGTAGTATGAGCTCCTACGAGCAGTACTTC. Translating it yields CAISDRSMSSYEQYF.

In its sample, this clonotype was seen once. The chain recombines TRBV29-1 with TRBJ2-2; tentatively, D is TRBD1 (7 bases). The V gene's germline CDR1 is SQVTM and CDR2 ANQGSEA. There are 13 residues in the CDR3. Trimming took 6 bases from V and 3 from J, leaving 11 bases between them. For the CDR3, the DNA is TGCAGCGTCGGGGGACAGCACACCGGGGAGCTGTTTTTT. Amino acid sequence: CSVGGQHTGELFF.

The chain is built from TRBV12-5 and TRBJ2-3; D is undetermined. The CDR3 is made up of 14 amino acids. V gave up 3 bases and J gave up 4 bases, with 11 bases separating them. Germline V gene data show CDR1 as LGHNT and CDR2 as FRNRAP. CDR3 in DNA: TGTGCTAGTGGTTTCGGTCAATCACCAGATACGCAGTATTTT. Amino acid sequence: CASGFGQSPDTQYF. Complete variable domain (other parts from reference TRBV12-5 and TRBJ2-3): DARVTQTPRHKVTEMGQEVTMRCQPILGHNTVFWYRQTMMQGLELLAYFRNRAPLDDSGMPKDRFSAEMPDATLATLKIQPSEPRDSAVYFCASGFGQSPDTQYFGPGTRLTVL.